Below are 8 T cell receptor beta chains sequenced from a single sample in a study of cytomegalovirus exposure and HLA in healthy donors (dated by TCRdb to about 2017). The method was the immunoSEQ multiplex PCR assay. For the multiplex PCR, a mixture combining 60 forward primers for TCR Vbeta segments and 13 reverse primers for TCR Jbeta segments was used. TCRdb carries this immuneACCESS record with in-frame sequences only. Its versions omit some clonotypes, under half of them owing to an unresolved V gene in the studies checked, with the rest unexplained. Here the sample has 150,000 to 200,000 clones; around nine tenths occur a single time. The ten most abundant clones make up approximately 1.7% of the sample. Sequencing was performed on PBMCs. Receptors originate from a woman under 30 in good health and CMV-seronegative.

The CDR3 here is CASSFVRDRGSNSPLHF. The CDR3 coding sequence is TGTGCCAGCAGCTTCGTCAGGGATCGTGGGTCAAATTCACCCCTCCACTTT. This sequence joins TRBV7-2 and TRBJ1-6; D might be TRBD1 (5 bases). Per germline, CDR1 SGHTA and CDR2 FQGNSA. The CDR3 runs to 17 residues. Trimming removed 3 bases at V and 7 bases at J, with 19 bases between. Filled out from reference TRBV7-2 and TRBJ1-6, the complete variable domain reads GAGVSQSPSNKVTEKGKDVELRCDPISGHTALYWYRQSLGQGLEFLIYFQGNSAPDKSGLPSDRFSAERTGGSVSTLTIQRTQQEDSAVYLCASSFVRDRGSNSPLHFGNGTRLTVT.

This chain connects TRBV11-3 to TRBJ2-7, with D possibly being TRBD2 (5 bases). CDR1 and CDR2 (germline): SGHNT, YENEEA. This CDR3 is built from 16 residues. V lost 2 bases to trimming and J lost 5 bases, with 19 bases between them. In DNA form, the CDR3 reads TGTGCCAGCAGCTTAAACTTTGGTGGGAGAGGCCACGAGCAGTACTTC. Its protein product is CASSLNFGGRGHEQYF.

The gene calls are TRBV6-5 and TRBJ2-7; 8 bases line up with TRBD1. Germline lookup yields CDR1 MNHEY and CDR2 SVGAGI. This CDR3 comprises 12 residues. Trimming removed 8 bases from V and 11 bases from J; junction bases left unmatched: 11. For the CDR3, the DNA is TGTGCCAGCGACGGGGGAACAGGGGGGAAGTACTTC. This translates into CASDGGTGGKYF.

The chain employs TRBV7-8 and TRBJ2-7; 8 nucleotides agree with TRBD2. This CDR3 has 19 amino acids. Germline CDR1 is SGHVS and CDR2 is FQNEAQ. The V gene end was trimmed by 1 base and the J gene end by 0 bases; junction bases not matched to a gene: 14. CDR3 residues: CASSLGSGRQFLFSYEQYF. For the CDR3, the DNA is TGTGCCAGCAGCTTAGGAAGCGGGAGACAGTTCCTTTTCTCCTACGAGCAGTACTTC.

There are a few counts of this clone. The DNA for the CDR3 is TGCGCCAGCAGCGAAGGACCCAACCCTGGGGCCGGCTACACCTTC. It codes for CASSEGPNPGAGYTF. The chain links TRBV4-1 to TRBJ1-2; perhaps TRBD1 as D (5 bases). CDR3 length equals 15 residues. CDR1 and CDR2 from the germline V gene are MGHRA and YSYEKL. The V end lost 5 bases, the J end lost 8 bases, and 21 bases lay between the germline ends.

The chain links TRBV10-3 to TRBJ1-1, with a possible D match to TRBD1 (5 bases). CDR1 and CDR2 (germline): ENHRY, SYGVKD. Trimming took off 2 bases at V and 1 base at J, with 8 bases between the two ends. This CDR3 has 14 amino acids. The CDR3, as DNA: TGTGCCATCAGTGAGGGGCAGGGGAACACTGAAGCTTTCTTT. It encodes CAISEGQGNTEAFF.

This clone has just a few counts. This sequence joins TRBV10-1 and TRBJ1-1; 7 bases map to TRBD1. Per the germline V gene, CDR1 is WNHNN and CDR2 is SYGVQD (reference sequence). The V gene end was trimmed by 3 bases and the J gene end by 5 bases; junction bases not matched to a gene: 3. The CDR3 sequence is 13 residues long. CDR3 loop: CASSESRGTEAFF. Here the CDR3 DNA reads TGCGCCAGCAGTGAATCCAGGGGGACTGAAGCTTTCTTT.

The chain combines TRBV27 with TRBJ1-2, with TRBD1 as a possible D gene (6 bases). The CDR3 has 13 residues. Per germline, CDR1 MNHEY and CDR2 SMNVEV (reference sequence). V shed 7 bases and J shed 7 bases, with 16 bases lying between them. In nucleotides, the CDR3 is TGTGCCAGCACCTTCACAGGGTCGATTGGCTACACCTTC. This translates into CASTFTGSIGYTF.